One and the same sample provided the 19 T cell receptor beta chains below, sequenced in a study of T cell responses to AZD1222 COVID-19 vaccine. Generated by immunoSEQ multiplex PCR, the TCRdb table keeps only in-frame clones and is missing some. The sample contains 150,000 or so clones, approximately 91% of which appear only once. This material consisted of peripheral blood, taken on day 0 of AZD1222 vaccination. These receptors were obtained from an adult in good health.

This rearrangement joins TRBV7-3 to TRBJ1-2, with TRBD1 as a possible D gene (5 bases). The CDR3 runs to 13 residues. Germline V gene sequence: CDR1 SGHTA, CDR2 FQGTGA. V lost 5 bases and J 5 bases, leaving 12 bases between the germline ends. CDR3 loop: CASSPTGVYGYTF. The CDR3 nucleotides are TGTGCCAGCAGCCCTACGGGGGTGTATGGCTACACCTTC.

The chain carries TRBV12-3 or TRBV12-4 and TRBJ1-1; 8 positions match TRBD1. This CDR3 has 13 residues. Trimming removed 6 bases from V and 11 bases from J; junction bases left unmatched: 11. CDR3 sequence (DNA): TGTGCCAGCAGCCGGACAGGGAGACAGTCGGCTTTCTTT. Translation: CASSRTGRQSAFF.

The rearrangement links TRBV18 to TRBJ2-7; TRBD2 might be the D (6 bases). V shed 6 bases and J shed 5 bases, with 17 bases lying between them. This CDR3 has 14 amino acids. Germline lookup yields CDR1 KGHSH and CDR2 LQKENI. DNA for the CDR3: TGTGCCAGCTCCGGGGGACCAGCGCGCCACGAGCAGTACTTC. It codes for CASSGGPARHEQYF.

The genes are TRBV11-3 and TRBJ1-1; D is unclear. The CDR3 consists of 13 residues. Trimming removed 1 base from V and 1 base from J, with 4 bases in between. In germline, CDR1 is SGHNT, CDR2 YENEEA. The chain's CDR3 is CASSLVSNTEAFF. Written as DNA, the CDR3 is TGTGCCAGCAGCTTAGTGTCGAACACTGAAGCTTTCTTT.

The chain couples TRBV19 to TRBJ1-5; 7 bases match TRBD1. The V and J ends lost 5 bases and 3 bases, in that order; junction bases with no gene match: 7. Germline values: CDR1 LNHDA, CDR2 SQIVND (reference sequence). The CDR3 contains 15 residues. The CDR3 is CASSSTGAFNQPQHF. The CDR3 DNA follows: TGTGCCAGTAGTTCTACAGGGGCCTTCAATCAGCCCCAGCATTTT.

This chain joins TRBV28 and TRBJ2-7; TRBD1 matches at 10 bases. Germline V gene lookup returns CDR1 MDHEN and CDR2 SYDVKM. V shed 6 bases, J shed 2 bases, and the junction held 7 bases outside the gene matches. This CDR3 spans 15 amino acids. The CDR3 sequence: CASRIYGQGAYEQYF. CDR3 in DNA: TGTGCCAGCAGGATATACGGACAGGGGGCCTACGAGCAGTACTTC.

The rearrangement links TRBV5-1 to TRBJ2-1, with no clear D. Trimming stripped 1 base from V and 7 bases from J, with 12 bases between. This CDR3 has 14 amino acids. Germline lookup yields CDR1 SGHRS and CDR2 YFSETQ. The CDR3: CASSLLWGRNEQFF. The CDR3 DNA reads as TGCGCCAGCAGCTTGTTATGGGGTAGGAATGAGCAGTTCTTC.

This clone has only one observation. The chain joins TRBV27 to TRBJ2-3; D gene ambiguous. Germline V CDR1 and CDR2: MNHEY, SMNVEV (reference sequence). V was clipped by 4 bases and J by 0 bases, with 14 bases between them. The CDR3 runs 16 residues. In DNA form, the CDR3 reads TGTGCCAGCAGTTCCTCCTTTGGGCTAAGCACAGATACGCAGTATTTT. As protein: CASSSSFGLSTDTQYF.

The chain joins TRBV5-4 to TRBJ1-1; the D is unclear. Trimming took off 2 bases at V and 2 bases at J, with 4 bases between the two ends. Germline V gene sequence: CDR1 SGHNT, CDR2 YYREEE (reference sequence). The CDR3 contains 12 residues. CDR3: CASSFYNTEAFF. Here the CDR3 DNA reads TGTGCCAGCAGCTTCTATAACACTGAAGCTTTCTTT.

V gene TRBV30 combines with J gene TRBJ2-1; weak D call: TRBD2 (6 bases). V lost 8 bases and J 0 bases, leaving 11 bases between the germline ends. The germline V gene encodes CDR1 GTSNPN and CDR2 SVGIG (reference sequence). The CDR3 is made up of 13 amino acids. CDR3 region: CARGISSYNEQFF. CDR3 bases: TGTGCCCGGGGGATAAGCTCCTACAATGAGCAGTTCTTC.

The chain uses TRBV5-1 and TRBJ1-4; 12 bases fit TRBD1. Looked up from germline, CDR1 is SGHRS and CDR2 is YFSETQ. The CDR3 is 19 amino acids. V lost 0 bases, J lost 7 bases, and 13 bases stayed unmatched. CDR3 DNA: TGCGCCAGCAGCTTGGGATTGGGACAGGGGGCCGGTTGGGGTGAAAAACTGTTTTTT. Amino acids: CASSLGLGQGAGWGEKLFF.

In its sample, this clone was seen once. The CDR3 nucleotides are TGCAGCGTTGTTAGGGCAGGGGGCGGCGAGCAGTACTTC. Translating gives CSVVRAGGGEQYF. The V and J genes are TRBV29-1 and TRBJ2-7, with 8 bases aligning to TRBD1. Germline-derived CDR1 and CDR2 are SQVTM and ANQGSEA. The CDR3 consists of 13 residues. The J segment lost 6 bases and the V segment lost 4 bases, leaving 8 bases of the junction unmatched.

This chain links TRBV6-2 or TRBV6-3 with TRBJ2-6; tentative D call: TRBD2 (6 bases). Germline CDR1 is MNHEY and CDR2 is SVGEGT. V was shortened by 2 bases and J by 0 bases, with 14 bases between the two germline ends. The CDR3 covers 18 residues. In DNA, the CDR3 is TGTGCCAGCAGTTACGTGACGGGGGTCTACTCTGGGGCCAACGTCCTGACTTTC. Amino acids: CASSYVTGVYSGANVLTF.

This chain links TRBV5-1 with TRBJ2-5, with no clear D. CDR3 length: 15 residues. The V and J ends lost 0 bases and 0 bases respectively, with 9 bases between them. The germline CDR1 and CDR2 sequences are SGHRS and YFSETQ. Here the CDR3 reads CASSLAGSDQETQYF. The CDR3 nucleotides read TGCGCCAGCAGCTTGGCCGGGTCAGACCAAGAGACCCAGTACTTC.

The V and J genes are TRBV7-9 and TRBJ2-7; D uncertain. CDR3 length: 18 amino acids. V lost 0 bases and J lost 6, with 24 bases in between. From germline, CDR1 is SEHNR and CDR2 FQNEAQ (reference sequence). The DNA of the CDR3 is TGTGCCAGCAGCTTAGCGAGGAGCGTATACTTTCCTGAAGGCGAGCAGTACTTC. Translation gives CASSLARSVYFPEGEQYF.

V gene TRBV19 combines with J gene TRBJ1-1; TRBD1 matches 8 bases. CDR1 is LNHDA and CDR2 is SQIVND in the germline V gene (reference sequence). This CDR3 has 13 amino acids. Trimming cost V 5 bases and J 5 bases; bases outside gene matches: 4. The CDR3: CASSPRTGTEAFF. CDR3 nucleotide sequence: TGTGCCAGTAGTCCCCGGACAGGGACTGAAGCTTTCTTT.

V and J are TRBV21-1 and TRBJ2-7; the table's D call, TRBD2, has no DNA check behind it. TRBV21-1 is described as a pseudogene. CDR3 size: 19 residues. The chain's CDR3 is CASSKESASGRGFPYEQYF. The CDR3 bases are TGTGCCAGCAGCAAAGAATCAGCTAGCGGGAGAGGGTTCCCCTACGAGCAGTACTTC.

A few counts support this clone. DNA of the CDR3: TGTGCCAGCTCACCGGGGACAGCTGAAGCTTTCTTT. Protein product: CASSPGTAEAFF. The chain joins TRBV18 to TRBJ1-1; 7 bases fit TRBD1. CDR3 length: 12 amino acids. The V gene's germline CDR1 is KGHSH and CDR2 LQKENI. The trim removed 3 bases at V and 6 bases at J, leaving 1 base unmatched.

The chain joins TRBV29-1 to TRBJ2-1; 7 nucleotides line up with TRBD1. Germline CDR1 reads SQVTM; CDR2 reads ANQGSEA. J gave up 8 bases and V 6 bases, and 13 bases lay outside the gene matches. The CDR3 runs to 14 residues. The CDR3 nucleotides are TGCAGCGTCAATCAAAATTCCGGGACAGATGAGCAGTTCTTC. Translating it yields CSVNQNSGTDEQFF.